This TCR beta chain is from a study of cytomegalovirus exposure and HLA in healthy donors (dated by TCRdb to about 2017). Regarding the study in general: In an earlier analysis of under 750 of the donors, approximately 300 Gb of sequence data and 117 million unique TCR beta sequences from some 170 million T cells were reported. The study profiled the T cell repertoires of some 610 subjects by immunosequencing and related them to cytomegalovirus serostatus. All discovery cohort repertoires had been generated using a single sequencing platform. Four or five DR-DQ haplotypes were handled as single units for association and clustering, since linkage in the cohort was strong. An earlier analysis of approximately 640 of the donors applied high-throughput TCR beta sequencing to assess whether each TCR beta V gene segment acted as functional or pseudogenic. In a later genetic analysis, genome-wide SNP genotypes for about 55% of the roughly 700 donors were used, and that subset was treated as a discovery cohort. To predict cytomegalovirus infection status, the study combined high-throughput TCR immunosequencing, statistical association of individual TCRs with disease status, and machine learning. Rather than drawing on any new phenotypic data, the later analysis identified candidate immune exposures from TCR beta sequences and the way those sequences occurred across donors. HLA typing included class I and class II loci at four-digit resolution. An early release that covered about 600 HLA-typed donors contained approximately 290 gigabases of sequencing data and around 85 million unique TCR sequences. Donor age, sex, ethnicity and CMV serostatus were collected together with the repertoire data. A separate validation cohort of 100 to 150 different subjects was used in addition to the roughly 670-subject first cohort. Across under 500 genotyped donors of the cohort, an average of approximately 240,000 unique TCR beta nucleotide sequences per donor were sequenced, and roughly 20% of those sequences were non-productive. Of the 350 to 400 genotyped donors, 81% fell in the genetic ancestry cluster associated with self-reported Caucasian donors. Typing coverage differed by locus: A, B, C, DRB1 and DQB1 were typed in roughly 620-630 donors, DQA1 in about 550, DPA1 in some 610, and DPB1 in just under 490. The study aimed to test whether cataloging public T cell receptors could reveal signatures of past pathogen exposure. In a later analysis, previously published TCR beta repertoires from about 640 donors were re-analyzed and high-resolution HLA genotyping was added so that TCR occurrence patterns could be studied. The paper's findings and limits, for the study overall: While some public TCRs were present in many individuals, most TCR sequences turned up only very rarely across donors. A later analysis found that HLA-associated TCR beta chains were more clonally expanded and had lower generation probabilities than equally common non-associated chains. The sequencing pipeline was judged likely to have produced a cluster of highly shared sequence variants as a technical artifact. A total of 150 or so TCR beta chains were listed by the study as associated with cytomegalovirus. Because some donors lacked HLA typing at each locus, the association tests relied only on the typed subset. For the cohort, immune exposure information was limited to CMV serostatus. An earlier analysis of roughly 570 of the donors showed that most TCR beta V segments appeared in productive rearrangements either about 90% or about 30% of the time, which broadly matched IMGT annotations. In a later genetic analysis, a missense DCLRE1C variant was associated with V-gene and J-gene trimming of TCR beta chains, and the association was replicated in an independent cohort. When HLA alleles, especially DR and DQ, strongly co-occurred, attributing TCR associations to individual alleles was difficult. Because counts were too low, seventeen rarely observed V segments, including chromosome 9 orphons, were left out of the earlier analysis of roughly 600 of the donors. Presence/absence analyses assumed roughly uniform sequencing depth across donors, an assumption that may not hold. In a later genetic analysis, fewer N-insertions in productive TCRs were reported among donors in an Asian-associated ancestry cluster than the approximately 670-donor mean. According to a later analysis, parvovirus B19, influenza, CMV and Epstein-Barr virus appeared linked to several top co-occurrence clusters. A few of the identified cytomegalovirus-associated TCR beta chains were confirmed in vitro to be specific for cytomegalovirus antigens. Correlated functional status among segregating V segments might reflect linkage disequilibrium, but an unknown experimental factor could not be ruled out. A further reported finding was that TCR beta sequences accurately predicted the HLA-A and HLA-B alleles for most subjects in the first cohort. This cohort had only TCR beta chains sequenced, and the lack of alpha or paired-chain data limited which features could be detected. Specific HLA alleles were associated with 16,951 TCR beta sequences at a false discovery rate of 0.05 in a later analysis. Because the 87-base-pair reads could not distinguish some IMGT-functional V segments, including TRBV6-2 and TRBV6-3, those segments were excluded. The authors suggested that the approach could potentially be generalized to other disease states and immunological phenotypes. In a later analysis, TCR association rates were found to vary across HLA loci, with the most associated TCRs seen for DRB1 alleles and the fewest for HLA-C alleles. In a later analysis, most CMV-associated TCR beta chains were found to appear HLA-restricted, with HLA associations seemingly driven largely by CMV exposure. The classifier was reported to diagnose cytomegalovirus status with high specificity and sensitivity in both the original cohort and the validation cohort.

Libraries were prepared through the immunoSEQ multiplex PCR assay. For the multiplex PCR, a mixture combining 60 forward primers for TCR Vbeta segments and 13 reverse primers for TCR Jbeta segments was used. Amplification of the CDR3 region of rearranged TCR beta genes was performed with a multiplex PCR assay on genomic DNA. The Illumina HiSeq System was used to sequence the amplified TCR beta libraries as 87-base-pair reads. Concerning the study's data processing: A later analysis tallied approximately 87 million unique TCR beta chains across the 600 to 700 repertoires, and about 12 million of those chains were shared by two or more donors. To remove PCR and sequencing errors, raw reads were error-corrected and collapsed into unique sequences using a nearest-neighbor algorithm that merged closely related sequences. CDR3 sequences were aligned to IMGT reference sequences to assign V, D and J gene segments. For a sequence to be retained, a match of at least six nucleotides to both a V gene segment and a J gene segment was required. Rearrangements were classified as productive when the CDR3 lacked stop codons and remained in frame with V and J, and all other rearrangements were classified as non-productive. CDR3 was defined according to IMGT convention as the region running from the second conserved V-encoded cysteine to the conserved J-encoded phenylalanine. In an earlier analysis of 587 of the donors, sequences lacking an unambiguous match to a single V gene segment were excluded. An earlier analysis of under 750 of the donors called V segments functional above 56.7% productive rearrangements and segregating when the between-donor standard deviation exceeded 5%. A statistical classification framework was built for diagnosing cytomegalovirus status from the catalog of TCR beta chain sequences. In a later analysis, V and J genes were assigned by comparing TCR nucleotide sequences against IMGT/GENE-DB human TR gene sequences. In a later analysis, CDR3 sequences and most-parsimonious VDJ recombination scenarios were assigned using the TCRdist pipeline. A later analysis defined each TCR beta chain by its CDR3 amino acid sequence plus V-gene family, and excluded reads lacking a unique V-gene family. In a later analysis, several hundred highly shared, low-generation-probability nucleotide sequences were removed to address suspected cross-contamination and a sequencing artifact. In a later analysis, a clonal expansion index for each public chain was calculated from normalized within-repertoire ranks of inferred template counts. In a later analysis, generation probabilities were computed with a VDJ recombination model fitted to out-of-frame rearrangements, and the resulting probabilities were checked against IGoR. Hypergeometric tests were used in a later analysis to score TCR-TCR, TCR-HLA and TCR-CMV co-occurrence, with a repertoire-size bias correction applied to the TCR pairs. A later analysis estimated false discovery rates by permuting HLA or CMV assignments 20 times. A later analysis grouped co-occurring TCRs with DBSCAN, adding TCRdist sequence similarity when clustering within HLA-allele-positive subsets. Repertoires with fewer than 30,000 or more than 120,000 public chains, plus five repertoires with anomalous nucleotide sharing, were excluded from co-occurrence clustering. TCRdb took over this immuneACCESS table, retaining in-frame rearrangements with V and J assigned. Such tables are incomplete; in checked studies, under half of the missing clones stem from an unresolved V gene, and the remainder is unexplained. Clonal size and the V and J genes are those of that table, whereas D and trimming came from the DNA. The sample data list fewer than 200,000 clones, and 73% of these were observed just once. The ten largest clones capture approximately 1.8% of the sample.

As regards this clone: There is no known antigen for this receptor. Base qualities are not at hand, and no much larger clone is one base apart.

In total, around 600 healthy bone marrow donors made up the cohort. All cohort members were sampled while nominally healthy, although unrecorded immune exposures were likely present. The donor tested CMV seronegative and was one of the 352 seronegative cohort members. Every donor gave a peripheral blood sample, and the peripheral blood mononuclear cells from that sample were used for TCR beta sequencing. The Qiagen DNeasy Blood Extraction Kit was used to extract genomic DNA from the blood cell samples. From the cysteine up to the phenylalanine, the CDR3 has a length of 14 residues. Only the CDR3 DNA stays, 42 bases, in frame from base 1. From a lookup of the germline V gene, CDR1 and CDR2 are KGHSH and LQKENI. Trimming takes 2 bases off V and 6 bases off J; junction bases not matched to a gene: 2.

The specimen sequenced was PBMCs. The rearrangement combines TRBV18 with TRBJ1-5; 9 of the junction bases match TRBD1. The TCR comes from a woman aged 30 to 39 in good health and CMV-seronegative. This receptor has the CDR3 CASSPVQGAQPQHF. The DNA is TGTGCCAGCTCACCAGTACAGGGGGCTCAGCCCCAGCATTTT. Reference TRBV18 and TRBJ1-5 proteins supply the regions before and after the CDR3; the full variable domain is: NAGVMQNPRHLVRRRGQEARLRCSPMKGHSHVYWYRQLPEEGLKFMVYLQKENIIDESGMPKERFSAEFPKEGPSILRIQQVVRGDSAAYFCASSPVQGAQPQHFGDGTRLSIL.